This passage covers 11 T cell receptor beta chains from one sample sequenced in a study of blood T cell repertoires in COVID-19. The assay was immunoSEQ multiplex PCR, and TCRdb's table has in-frame clones only and misses some. The table records approximately 93,000 clones, 72% of them present only once. Sequenced input: peripheral blood. The receptor set was obtained from a woman older than 75 with acute or convalescent COVID-19.

V usage is TRBV30 and J usage is TRBJ2-1; 10 bases fit TRBD1. The CDR3 covers 14 residues. The ends lost 1 base at V and 7 bases at J; junction bases unmatched: 4. Germline lookup yields CDR1 GTSNPN and CDR2 SVGIG (reference sequence). Here the CDR3 reads CAWSGQGALNEQFF. The CDR3 DNA reads TGTGCCTGGAGTGGACAGGGGGCGCTGAATGAGCAGTTCTTC.

The rearrangement links TRBV5-1 to TRBJ2-5; a possible D gene is TRBD1 (6 bases). Trimming shortened V by 1 base and J by 0 bases, and 13 bases separated the two germline ends. The CDR3 spans 16 residues. Germline-derived CDR1 and CDR2 are SGHRS and YFSETQ. The CDR3 protein is CASSLLQGVYQETQYF. CDR3 bases: TGCGCCAGCAGCTTGCTACAGGGTGTATACCAAGAGACCCAGTACTTC.

The chain uses TRBV7-8 and TRBJ2-5, with 8 bases lining up with TRBD2. Per germline, CDR1 SGHVS and CDR2 FQNEAQ. The CDR3 spans 15 residues. Trimming took 4 bases from V and 2 from J; bases not matched to a gene: 6. The CDR3 loop is CASSSLAGQQETQYF. The DNA for the CDR3 is TGTGCCAGCAGCTCTTTAGCGGGGCAACAAGAGACCCAGTACTTC.

CDR3 bases: TGTGCCAGTAGTACATCGGACAGGGAAAGGGAAAAACTGTTTTTT. Translated, it gives CASSTSDREREKLFF. The chain uses TRBV19 and TRBJ1-4, with 8 bases fitting TRBD1. The germline V gene has CDR1 LNHDA and CDR2 SQIVND (reference sequence). V shed 4 bases, J shed 8 bases, and the junction held 9 bases outside the gene matches. There are 15 residues in the CDR3.

The V gene is TRBV18, the J gene TRBJ2-7; 10 nucleotides match TRBD1. This CDR3 region has 16 residues. CDR1 and CDR2 (germline): KGHSH, LQKENI. J gave up 6 bases and V 2 bases, and 10 bases lay outside the gene matches. The CDR3 reads CASSPAGTGATGEQYF. The CDR3 DNA reads as TGTGCCAGCTCACCAGCGGGGACAGGGGCGACGGGCGAGCAGTACTTC. Supplemented by reference TRBV18 and TRBJ2-7, the full variable domain reads NAGVMQNPRHLVRRRGQEARLRCSPMKGHSHVYWYRQLPEEGLKFMVYLQKENIIDESGMPKERFSAEFPKEGPSILRIQQVVRGDSAAYFCASSPAGTGATGEQYFGPGTRLTVT.

This chain uses TRBV5-1 with TRBJ1-2; the D gene is possibly TRBD1 (6 bases). From germline, CDR1 is SGHRS and CDR2 YFSETQ. V was shortened by 4 bases and J by 0 bases, with 10 bases between the two germline ends. The CDR3 has 14 amino acids. The CDR3, as DNA: TGCGCCAGCAGCGCGACAGGATCTAACTATGGCTACACCTTC. This translates into CASSATGSNYGYTF.

The chain links TRBV18 to TRBJ1-2; 8 bases agree with TRBD1. CDR3 length equals 14 residues. CDR1 and CDR2 (germline): KGHSH, LQKENI. The V gene end was trimmed by 4 bases and the J gene end by 2 bases; junction bases not matched to a gene: 3. Written as DNA, the CDR3 is TGTGCCAGCTCACAAAGGACAGGGAACTATGGCTACACCTTC. It encodes CASSQRTGNYGYTF.

This chain connects TRBV5-5 to TRBJ2-5, with 10 bases aligning to TRBD1. CDR1 and CDR2 (germline): SGHKS, YYEKEE (reference sequence). The CDR3 consists of 16 residues. The ends lost 3 bases at V and 1 base at J; junction bases unmatched: 6. CDR3 nucleotides: TGTGCCAGCAGCTCCCGGGACAGGGGAGTCCAAGAGACCCAGTACTTC. Protein sequence: CASSSRDRGVQETQYF.

The V call is TRBV19, the J call TRBJ2-2; D is undetermined. V was shortened by 4 bases and J by 7 bases, with 4 bases between the two germline ends. Germline CDR1 LNHDA, CDR2 SQIVND (reference sequence). This CDR3 has 11 amino acids. For the CDR3, the DNA is TGTGCCAGTAGTAATCACGGGGAGCTGTTTTTT. Its translation: CASSNHGELFF. The complete variable domain, with remaining parts taken from reference TRBV19 and TRBJ2-2, reads DGGITQSPKYLFRKEGQNVTLSCEQNLNHDAMYWYRQDPGQGLRLIYYSQIVNDFQKGDIAEGYSVSREKKESFPLTVTSAQKNPTAFYLCASSNHGELFFGEGSRLTVL.

This clone appeared once. The V gene is TRBV5-4, the J gene TRBJ2-6; 7 nucleotides line up with TRBD1. From germline, CDR1 is SGHNT and CDR2 YYREEE (reference sequence). Trimming cost V 4 bases and J 3 bases; bases outside gene matches: 4. The CDR3 has 15 amino acids. CDR3 sequence (DNA): TGTGCCAGCAGCACTGGGACAGATGGGGCCAACGTCCTGACTTTC. Translated: CASSTGTDGANVLTF.

The chain couples TRBV3-1 (or the pseudogene TRBV3-2) to TRBJ1-2; no firm D call. CDR3 length equals 15 residues. Per the germline V gene, CDR1 is LGHDT and CDR2 is YNNKEL (reference sequence). V gave up 0 bases and J gave up 0 bases, with 8 bases separating them. The CDR3 sequence is CASSQDQITNYGYTF. DNA for the CDR3: TGTGCCAGCAGCCAAGATCAGATAACTAACTATGGCTACACCTTC.